The 21 T cell receptor beta chains listed next were all sequenced from one sample in a study of cytomegalovirus exposure and HLA in healthy donors. Primers for the PCR totalled 60 Vbeta and 13 Jbeta. Clones were read by immunoSEQ multiplex PCR, and TCRdb kept only the in-frame ones, dropping some. This table has about 150,000 clones, less than 90% appearing once. The sample consisted of PBMCs. These TCRs come from a man in his late teens or twenties in good health and CMV-seronegative.

This clone appeared a single time. The chain employs TRBV21-1 and TRBJ2-3; TRBD1, as called in the table, went unchecked against the DNA. TRBV21-1 corresponds to a pseudogene. The CDR3 contains 13 residues. Here the CDR3 reads CASTADRTDTQYF. The CDR3, as DNA: TGTGCCAGCACCGCTGACAGGACAGATACGCAGTATTTT.

The rearrangement uses TRBV28 and TRBJ1-3; TRBD1 matches 7 bases. This CDR3 has 16 residues. The V gene's germline CDR1 is MDHEN and CDR2 SYDVKM. J lost 0 bases, V lost 5 bases, and 7 bases had no gene match. CDR3 sequence (DNA): TGTGCCAGCAGTACTATACGGGACAGCTCTGGAAACACCATATATTTT. It specifies CASSTIRDSSGNTIYF. Together with reference TRBV28 and TRBJ1-3, the CDR3 gives the full variable domain: DVKVTQSSRYLVKRTGEKVFLECVQDMDHENMFWYRQDPGLGLRLIYFSYDVKMKEKGDIPEGYSVSREKKERFSLILESASTNQTSMYLCASSTIRDSSGNTIYFGEGSWLTVV.

The gene calls are TRBV29-1 and TRBJ2-7; no firm D call. Trimming took off 6 bases at V and 3 bases at J, with 9 bases between the two ends. Germline V gene lookup returns CDR1 SQVTM and CDR2 ANQGSEA. There are 11 residues in the CDR3. CDR3 nucleotide sequence: TGCAGCGTCGGTGAGTACTACGAGCAGTACTTC. Its translation: CSVGEYYEQYF.

This clone was picked up a small number of times. This sequence joins TRBV6-4 and TRBJ2-2; D is undetermined. The germline V and J ends were trimmed by 3 bases and 6 bases, with 14 bases remaining between them. CDR3 length: 15 amino acids. Germline CDR1 and CDR2: MRHNA and SNTAGT. CDR3 nucleotides: TGTGCCAGCAGTGAAGAGCCCCGATTTCCCGGGGAGCTGTTTTTT. Its protein is CASSEEPRFPGELFF.

With regard to this clone: Mismatch with germline at one junction end may stem from a read error. The sample holds other DNA sequences that translate to the same CDR3. The CDR3 is CASSTGTSGRGNEQFF. The CDR3 DNA follows: TGTGCCAGCAGCACCGGGACTAGCGGGAGAGGCAATGAGCAATTCTTC. This sequence joins TRBV7-9 and TRBJ2-1; 14 positions agree with TRBD2. The CDR3 loop spans 16 amino acids. Germline lookup yields CDR1 SEHNR and CDR2 FQNEAQ (reference sequence). Supplemented by reference TRBV7-9 and TRBJ2-1, the full variable domain reads DTGVSQNPRHKITKRGQNVTFRCDPISEHNRLYWYRQTLGQGPEFLTYFQNEAQLEKSRLLSDRFSAERPKGSFSTLEIQRTEQGDSAMYLCASSTGTSGRGNEQFFGPGTRLTVL.

The chain employs TRBV19 and TRBJ1-5; 12 bases line up with TRBD1. Per the germline V gene, CDR1 is LNHDA and CDR2 is SQIVND (reference sequence). The CDR3 has 18 amino acids. With V trimmed by 7 bases and J by 1 base, 11 bases remained unmatched. CDR3 bases: TGTGCCAGTAAAGGATGGGGACAGGGGGCGGTCAGCAATCAGCCCCAGCATTTT. It yields the protein CASKGWGQGAVSNQPQHF.

The chain links TRBV5-6 to TRBJ1-4, with D perhaps matching TRBD1 (6 bases). Germline CDR1 is SGHDT and CDR2 is YYEEEE. V was cut by 4 bases and J by 8 bases, with 21 bases left in between. This CDR3 region has 16 residues. CDR3 DNA sequence: TGTGCCAGCAGCATCACAGGACAGATCGTGCGCGAAAAACTGTTTTTT. Translating it yields CASSITGQIVREKLFF.

This chain links TRBV28 with TRBJ2-3; D possibly corresponds to TRBD2 (5 bases). The CDR3 totals 16 residues. Germline CDR1 and CDR2: MDHEN and SYDVKM. V dropped 4 bases and J dropped 11 bases, with 25 bases sitting between them. The DNA of the CDR3 is TGTGCCAGCAGTTCTCTCGGGAATGGCCACCCCCGGGTGCAGTATTTT. This translates into CASSSLGNGHPRVQYF.

The rearrangement joins TRBV19 to TRBJ2-1; TRBD1 matches 10 bases. The CDR3 is made up of 16 amino acids. V was clipped by 1 base and J by 2 bases; unmatched bases: 2. Germline CDR1 and CDR2: LNHDA and SQIVND (reference sequence). In DNA form, the CDR3 reads TGTGCCAGTAGTATAGCGACAGGGGGCGCCTACAATGAGCAGTTCTTC. Amino acids: CASSIATGGAYNEQFF.

The table lists this clone with a count of one. The chain employs TRBV28 and TRBJ1-5; D not certain. The CDR3 totals 14 residues. V gave up 2 bases and J gave up 6 bases, with 11 bases separating them. Germline CDR1 MDHEN, CDR2 SYDVKM. Here the CDR3 DNA reads TGTGCCAGCAGTTTAGGTGGGAGCGGTCAGCCCCAGCATTTT. Translation gives CASSLGGSGQPQHF.

The chain links TRBV2 to TRBJ2-7; 8 nucleotides line up with TRBD2. Germline-derived CDR1 and CDR2 are SNHLY and FYNNEI. CDR3 length: 17 amino acids. V lost 3 bases and J lost 2; bases outside the gene matches: 12. CDR3 in amino acids: CASSDEGLREGTYEQYF. The DNA for the CDR3 is TGTGCCAGCAGTGATGAGGGGCTCCGGGAGGGCACCTACGAGCAGTACTTC. The whole variable domain, remainder taken from reference TRBV2 and TRBJ2-7, is EPEVTQTPSHQVTQMGQEVILRCVPISNHLYFYWYRQILGQKVEFLVSFYNNEISEKSEIFDDQFSVERPDGSNFTLKIRSTKLEDSAMYFCASSDEGLREGTYEQYFGPGTRLTVT.

The J gene is TRBJ1-6, the V gene TRBV19, with D hard to call. Trimming shortened V by 4 bases and J by 7 bases, and 11 bases separated the two germline ends. This CDR3 is 14 amino acids long. Germline CDR1 reads LNHDA; CDR2 reads SQIVND (reference sequence). The CDR3 loop is CASSKRGTNSPLHF. CDR3 DNA: TGTGCCAGTAGTAAACGGGGTACCAATTCACCCCTCCACTTT.

V usage is TRBV13 and J usage is TRBJ2-7, with 8 bases identical to TRBD1. In germline, CDR1 is PRHDT, CDR2 FYEKMQ (reference sequence). Unmatched junction bases numbered 10, after V lost 5 bases and J lost 7 bases. The CDR3 is 14 amino acids. CDR3 sequence (DNA): TGTGCCAGCAGCCTTCGACAGGGGCAAGGAGAGCAGTACTTC. Translating gives CASSLRQGQGEQYF.

This chain links TRBV28 with TRBJ1-1; 7 bases match TRBD1. The trim removed 5 bases at V and 2 bases at J, leaving 8 bases unmatched. The germline V gene has CDR1 MDHEN and CDR2 SYDVKM. This CDR3 region has 15 residues. CDR3 sequence reads: CASSPGTDINTEAFF. The CDR3 coding sequence is TGTGCCAGCAGTCCCGGGACAGACATAAACACTGAAGCTTTCTTT.

The chain has TRBV19 and TRBJ2-5; 8 nucleotides agree with TRBD1. V lost 0 bases to trimming and J lost 1 base; unmatched junction nucleotides: 7. The CDR3 runs 17 residues. Germline CDR1 reads LNHDA; CDR2 reads SQIVND (reference sequence). CDR3 in DNA: TGTGCCAGTAGTATAGACGCCTGGACAGGGCCCCAAGAGACCCAGTACTTC. Amino acid sequence: CASSIDAWTGPQETQYF.

This rearrangement joins TRBV11-2 to TRBJ2-7; the match to TRBD1 covers 7 bases. Germline CDR1 SGHAT, CDR2 FQNNGV. CDR3 length: 13 residues. V shed 5 bases and J 7 bases; nucleotides not matched to a gene: 8. CDR3 protein: CASSTRQGWEQYF. CDR3 coding DNA: TGTGCCAGCAGCACAAGACAGGGCTGGGAGCAGTACTTC.

This clone was detected a few times. V usage is TRBV5-4 and J usage is TRBJ1-2; a possible D gene is TRBD1 (6 bases). Germline assignment: CDR1 SGHNT and CDR2 YYREEE (reference sequence). The CDR3 spans 14 residues. Deletions cut 6 bases from V and 5 bases from J, with 17 bases between. Here the CDR3 reads CASTPDRATYGYTF. CDR3 DNA sequence: TGTGCCAGCACCCCGGACAGAGCAACTTATGGCTACACCTTC.

The V and J genes are TRBV4-1 and TRBJ2-2; D gene uncertain. V was shortened by 1 base and J by 9 bases, with 15 bases between the two germline ends. Germline V gives CDR1 MGHRA, CDR2 YSYEKL. The CDR3 runs to 15 residues. CDR3 amino acids: CASSQVNRIVRELFF. The CDR3 coding sequence is TGCGCCAGCAGCCAAGTTAACAGAATAGTAAGGGAGCTGTTTTTT.

This rearrangement joins TRBV13 to TRBJ2-1, with 13 bases matching TRBD2. The V and J ends lost 4 bases and 4 bases, in that order; junction bases with no gene match: 1. Germline V gives CDR1 PRHDT, CDR2 FYEKMQ (reference sequence). The CDR3 is 15 amino acids. CDR3 residues: CASSSGLAGYNEQFF. The CDR3 DNA reads TGTGCCAGCAGCTCGGGACTAGCGGGGTACAATGAGCAGTTCTTC. Looking up the rest from reference TRBV13 and TRBJ2-1 gives the full variable domain: AAGVIQSPRHLIKEKRETATLKCYPIPRHDTVYWYQQGPGQDPQFLISFYEKMQSDKGSIPDRFSAQQFSDYHSELNMSSLELGDSALYFCASSSGLAGYNEQFFGPGTRLTVL.

This chain links TRBV6-6 with TRBJ2-2; weak D call: TRBD2 (6 bases). Germline V gives CDR1 MNHNY, CDR2 SVGAGI (reference sequence). V lost 7 bases, J lost 6 bases, and 15 bases lay in between. The CDR3 totals 14 residues. In nucleotides, the CDR3 is TGTGCCAGCACCCTACAGGAGGGAGCCGGGGAGCTGTTTTTT. Translated: CASTLQEGAGELFF.

The chain is built from TRBV7-9 and TRBJ1-1; a weak D match, TRBD1 (6 bases). V lost 5 bases, J lost 1 base, and 14 bases lay in between. Germline values: CDR1 SEHNR, CDR2 FQNEAQ (reference sequence). This CDR3 is built from 15 residues. Here the CDR3 DNA reads TGTGCCAGCAGCCCGGACAGATACCCGAACACTGAAGCTTTCTTT. This codes for CASSPDRYPNTEAFF.